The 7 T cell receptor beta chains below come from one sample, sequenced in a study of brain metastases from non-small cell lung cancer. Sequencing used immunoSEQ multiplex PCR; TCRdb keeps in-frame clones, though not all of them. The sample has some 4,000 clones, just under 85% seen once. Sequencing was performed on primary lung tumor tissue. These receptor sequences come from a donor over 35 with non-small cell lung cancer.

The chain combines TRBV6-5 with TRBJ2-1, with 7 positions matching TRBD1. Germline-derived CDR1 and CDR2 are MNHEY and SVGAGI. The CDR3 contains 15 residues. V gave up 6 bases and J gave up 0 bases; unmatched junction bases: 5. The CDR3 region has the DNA TGTGCCAGCAGGAGGGACAGCAGCTCCTACAATGAGCAGTTCTTC. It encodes CASRRDSSSYNEQFF.

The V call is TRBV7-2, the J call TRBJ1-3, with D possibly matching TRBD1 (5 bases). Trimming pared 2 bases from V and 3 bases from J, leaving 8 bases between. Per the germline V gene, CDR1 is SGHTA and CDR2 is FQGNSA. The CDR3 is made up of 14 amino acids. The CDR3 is CASSLQGGGNTIYF. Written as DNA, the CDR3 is TGTGCCAGCAGCTTACAGGGTGGTGGAAACACCATATATTTT.

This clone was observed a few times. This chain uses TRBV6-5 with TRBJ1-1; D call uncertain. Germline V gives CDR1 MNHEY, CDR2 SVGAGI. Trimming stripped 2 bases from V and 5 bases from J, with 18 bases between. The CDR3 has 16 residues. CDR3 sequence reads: CASSYLRAGGSTEAFF. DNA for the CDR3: TGTGCCAGCAGTTACCTTCGGGCCGGCGGGAGTACTGAAGCTTTCTTT.

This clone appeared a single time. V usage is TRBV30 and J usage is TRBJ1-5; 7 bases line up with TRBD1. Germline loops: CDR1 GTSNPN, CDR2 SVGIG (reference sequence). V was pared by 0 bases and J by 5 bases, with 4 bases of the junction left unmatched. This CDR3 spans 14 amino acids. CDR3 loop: CAWSVGRGDQPQHF. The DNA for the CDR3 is TGTGCCTGGAGTGTCGGCAGGGGGGATCAGCCCCAGCATTTT.

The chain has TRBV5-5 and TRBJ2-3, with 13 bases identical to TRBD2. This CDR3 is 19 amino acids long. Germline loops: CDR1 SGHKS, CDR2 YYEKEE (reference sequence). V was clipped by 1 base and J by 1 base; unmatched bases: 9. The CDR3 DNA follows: TGTGCCAGCAGCTTGACCGGGACTAGCGGGGTAGGGGGCACAGATACGCAGTATTTT. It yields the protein CASSLTGTSGVGGTDTQYF.

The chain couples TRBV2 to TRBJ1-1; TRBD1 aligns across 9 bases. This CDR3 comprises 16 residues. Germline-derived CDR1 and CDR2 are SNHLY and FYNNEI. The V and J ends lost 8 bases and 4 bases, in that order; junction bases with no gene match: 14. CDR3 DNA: TGTGCCAGCCGACTAGAAATGACAGGGGGGAGCACTGAAGCTTTCTTT. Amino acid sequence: CASRLEMTGGSTEAFF.

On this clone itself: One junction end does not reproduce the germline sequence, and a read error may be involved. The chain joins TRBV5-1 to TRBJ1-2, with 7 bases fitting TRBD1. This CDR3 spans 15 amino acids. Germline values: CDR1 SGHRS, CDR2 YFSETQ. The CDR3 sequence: CASSLFFDRAYGYTF. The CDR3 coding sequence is TGCGCCAGCAGCTTGTTTTTCGACAGGGCTTATGGCTACACTTTC.